This is a list of T cell receptor beta chains from one sample in a study of cytomegalovirus exposure and HLA in healthy donors. Data came from immunoSEQ multiplex PCR; TCRdb stores just in-frame clones and leaves some out. Among about 170,000 clones, roughly 80% were seen once, and the ten largest hold 2% to 3%. The specimen was PBMCs. Receptor source: a male donor in good health and CMV-seronegative. Each CDR3 is given with its conserved first and last residue. The order of the fields is D gene, J gene, V gene, CDR3 DNA, CDR3 protein. The D gene is left open where the match is weak.

TRBD2,TRBJ2-5,TRBV7-2,TGTGCCAGCAGCTTAGCGGGCCCACCTAGCGGGGGGGGAACCCAGTACTTC,CASSLAGPPSGGGTQYF
NA,TRBJ2-4,TRBV5-1,TGCGCCAGCAGCCCCCAGGGAGCCAAAAACATTCAGTACTTC,CASSPQGAKNIQYF
NA,TRBJ1-6,TRBV6-6,TGTGCCAGCAGCCTGAAGGGGCACAATTCACCCCTCCACTTT,CASSLKGHNSPLHF
TRBD2,TRBJ2-3,TRBV4-3,TGCGCCAGCAGCCAAGATGCGCGGGGGGTTGCGGATACGCAGTATTTT,CASSQDARGVADTQYF
NA,TRBJ2-7,TRBV28,TGTGCCAGCAGTCCTTCCGCCAGGCTAATTACCTACGAGCAGTACTTC,CASSPSARLITYEQYF
NA,TRBJ1-4,TRBV18,TGTGCCAGCTCACCAAGGCGAGGCATTTCGGGTGAAAAACTGTTTTTT,CASSPRRGISGEKLFF
NA,TRBJ2-5,TRBV30,TGTGCCTGGAGGGGACTTGCAGAGGGCGAAGAGACCCAGTACTTC,CAWRGLAEGEETQYF
NA,TRBJ1-2,TRBV27,TGTGCCAGCAGTTTATTTCATAACTATGGCTACACCTTC,CASSLFHNYGYTF
NA,TRBJ2-7,TRBV27,TGTGCCCCCCTCGGGGTCGGGGAGCAGTACTTC,CAPLGVGEQYF
NA,TRBJ2-7,TRBV5-4,TGTGCCAGCAGCTTGGTTCGGCAGGGAAACTCCTACGAGCAGTACTTC,CASSLVRQGNSYEQYF
NA,TRBJ2-5,TRBV6-5,TGTGCCAGCAGTTACTCGACAGCGATATTAAAAGAGACCCAGTACTTC,CASSYSTAILKETQYF
NA,TRBJ2-7,TRBV7-8,TGTGCCAGCACCTCTACCGGGAGACGGTACGAGCAGTACTTC,CASTSTGRRYEQYF
TRBD2,TRBJ2-2,TRBV4-3,TGCGCCAGCAGCCAAGGACTAGCGCCTAACACCGGGGAGCTGTTTTTT,CASSQGLAPNTGELFF
TRBD1,TRBJ1-1,TRBV5-1,TGCGCCAGCAGCTACAACAGGGGTCGCGGAATTAGGAACACTGAAGCTTTCTTT,CASSYNRGRGIRNTEAFF
NA,TRBJ1-2,TRBV19,TGTGCCAGTAGTCAACCGACAATAGTTAACTATGGCTACACCTTC,CASSQPTIVNYGYTF
TRBD1,TRBJ2-7,TRBV2,TGTGCCAGCAGAGTAGGACAGGGCCCTTCCTACGAGCAGTACTTC,CASRVGQGPSYEQYF
NA,TRBJ1-5,TRBV4-1,TGCGCCAGCAGCCAAGGGGGAGGGATTAATAGCAATCAGCCCCAGCATTTT,CASSQGGGINSNQPQHF